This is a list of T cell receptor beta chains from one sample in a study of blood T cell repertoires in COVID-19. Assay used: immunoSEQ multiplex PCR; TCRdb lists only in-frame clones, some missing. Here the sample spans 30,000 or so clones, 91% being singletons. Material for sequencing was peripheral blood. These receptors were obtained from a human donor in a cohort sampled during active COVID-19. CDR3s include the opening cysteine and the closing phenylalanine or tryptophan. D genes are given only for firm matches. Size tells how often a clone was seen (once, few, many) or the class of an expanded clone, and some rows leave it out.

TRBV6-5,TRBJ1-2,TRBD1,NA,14,CASRRQGSNYGYTF,TGTGCCAGCAGACGACAGGGAAGTAACTATGGCTACACCTTC
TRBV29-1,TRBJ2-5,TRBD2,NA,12,CSVASGEETQYF,TGCAGCGTGGCTAGCGGGGAAGAGACCCAGTACTTC
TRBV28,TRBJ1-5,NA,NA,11,CASDTGQPQHF,TGTGCCAGTGATACGGGGCAGCCCCAGCATTTT
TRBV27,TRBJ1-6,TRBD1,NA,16,CASSPGTARTHSPLHF,TGTGCCAGCAGTCCAGGGACAGCCCGAACACATTCACCCCTCCACTTT
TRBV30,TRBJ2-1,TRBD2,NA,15,CAFSGGLASYNEQFF,TGTGCCTTCTCAGGGGGACTAGCATCCTACAATGAGCAGTTCTTC
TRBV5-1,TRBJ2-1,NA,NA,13,CASSFGTINEQFF,TGCGCCAGCAGCTTCGGGACAATCAATGAGCAGTTCTTC
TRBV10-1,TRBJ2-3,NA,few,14,CASSDFAGRDTQYF,TGCGCCAGCAGTGATTTTGCGGGAAGAGATACGCAGTATTTT
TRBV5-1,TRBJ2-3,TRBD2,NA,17,CASSLAASGRPTDTQYF,TGCGCCAGCAGCTTGGCGGCTAGCGGGAGACCCACAGATACGCAGTATTTT
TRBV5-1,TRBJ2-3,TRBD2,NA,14,CASSSGGATDTQYF,TGCGCCAGCAGCTCGGGGGGGGCCACAGATACGCAGTATTTT
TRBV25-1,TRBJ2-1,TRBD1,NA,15,CASRPDRGVPNEQFF,TGTGCCAGCAGACCCGACAGGGGGGTTCCAAATGAGCAGTTCTTC
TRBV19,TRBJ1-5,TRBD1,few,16,CASSLSTGGGNQPQHF,TGTGCCAGTAGTTTATCTACAGGGGGCGGCAATCAGCCCCAGCATTTT
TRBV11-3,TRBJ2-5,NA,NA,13,CASSLAAGETQYF,TGTGCCAGCAGCTTAGCGGCAGGGGAGACCCAGTACTTC
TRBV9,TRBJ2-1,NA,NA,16,CASSEVRNPTYNEQFF,TGTGCCAGCAGCGAGGTCAGAAACCCGACTTACAATGAGCAGTTCTTC
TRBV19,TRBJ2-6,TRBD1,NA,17,CASSTGQGKTGANVLTF,TGTGCCAGTAGTACGGGACAGGGGAAAACTGGGGCCAACGTCCTGACTTTC
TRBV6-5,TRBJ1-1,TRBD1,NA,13,CASSSQGVPEAFF,TGTGCCAGCAGTTCACAGGGGGTCCCTGAAGCTTTCTTT
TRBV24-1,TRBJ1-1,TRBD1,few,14,CATRPGQGGTEAFF,TGTGCCACCAGACCCGGACAGGGGGGGACTGAAGCTTTCTTT
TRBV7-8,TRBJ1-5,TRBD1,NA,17,CASSSGQGGYSNQPQHF,TGTGCCAGCAGCTCGGGACAGGGCGGCTATAGCAATCAGCCCCAGCATTTT
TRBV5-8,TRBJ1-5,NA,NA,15,CASSLRRNSNQPQHF,TGTGCCAGCAGCTTGCGGAGGAATAGCAATCAGCCCCAGCATTTT
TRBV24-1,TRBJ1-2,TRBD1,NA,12,CATRTGGYGYTF,TGTGCCACACGGACAGGGGGTTATGGCTACACCTTC
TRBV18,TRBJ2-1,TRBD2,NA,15,CASSPTSGNYNEQFF,TGTGCCAGCTCGCCGACTAGCGGGAACTACAATGAGCAGTTCTTC
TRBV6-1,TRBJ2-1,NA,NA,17,CASSGGQLLGPYNEQFF,TGTGCCAGCAGTGGAGGACAGTTACTCGGACCATACAATGAGCAGTTCTTC
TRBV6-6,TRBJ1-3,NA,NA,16,CASSYPLAGGGNTIYF,TGTGCCAGCAGTTACCCGCTAGCCGGTGGGGGAAACACCATATATTTT
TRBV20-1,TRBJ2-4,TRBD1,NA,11,CSTGQGNIQYF,TGCAGTACGGGACAGGGAAACATTCAGTACTTC
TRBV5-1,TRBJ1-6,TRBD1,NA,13,CASKGTGGSPLHF,TGCGCCAGCAAGGGGACAGGGGGCTCACCCCTCCACTTT
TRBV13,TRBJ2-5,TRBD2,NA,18,CASSLSPAASGGAQTQYF,TGTGCCAGCAGCTTAAGCCCGGCGGCTAGCGGGGGGGCGCAGACCCAGTACTTC
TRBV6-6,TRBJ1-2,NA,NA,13,CASSYAGEYGYTF,TGTGCCAGCAGTTACGCAGGGGAATATGGCTACACCTTC
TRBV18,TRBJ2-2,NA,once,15,CASSLGGANTGELFF,TGTGCCAGCTCACTCGGCGGAGCGAACACCGGGGAGCTGTTTTTT
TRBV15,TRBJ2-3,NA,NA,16,CATSREFAGFTDTQYF,TGTGCCACCAGCAGGGAATTCGCGGGTTTCACAGATACGCAGTATTTT
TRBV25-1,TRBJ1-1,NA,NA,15,CASSVAQGGNTEAFF,TGTGCCAGCAGTGTGGCGCAGGGAGGAAACACTGAAGCTTTCTTT
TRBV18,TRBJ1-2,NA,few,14,CASSPRQEVNGYTF,TGTGCCAGCTCACCCCGACAGGAGGTGAATGGCTACACCTTC
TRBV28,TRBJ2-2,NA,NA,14,CASSGTPNTGELFF,TGTGCCAGCAGCGGGACTCCGAACACCGGGGAGCTGTTTTTT
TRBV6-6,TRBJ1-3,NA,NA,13,CASRTRGGNTIYF,TGTGCCAGCAGAACCAGAGGAGGAAACACCATATATTTT
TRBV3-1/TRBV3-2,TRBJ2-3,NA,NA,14,CASSQDIAADTQYF,TGTGCCAGCAGCCAAGATATTGCGGCAGATACGCAGTATTTT
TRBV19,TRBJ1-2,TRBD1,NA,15,CASSPGTGREGGYTF,TGTGCCAGTAGTCCAGGGACAGGCCGCGAGGGTGGCTACACCTTC
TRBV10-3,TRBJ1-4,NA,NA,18,CAISESWRRVSTNEKLFF,TGTGCCATCAGCGAGAGTTGGCGGCGGGTCTCAACTAATGAAAAACTGTTTTTT
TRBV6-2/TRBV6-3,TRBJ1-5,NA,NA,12,CASSYLAGSQHF,TGTGCCAGCAGTTACCTAGCGGGTTCCCAGCATTTT
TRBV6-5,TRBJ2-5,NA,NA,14,CASSYSISLETQYF,TGTGCCAGCAGTTACTCGATTAGTCTGGAGACCCAGTACTTC
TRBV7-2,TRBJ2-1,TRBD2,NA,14,CASSSGLAANEQFF,TGTGCCAGCAGCTCGGGACTAGCTGCCAATGAGCAGTTCTTC
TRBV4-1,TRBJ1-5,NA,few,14,CASSSGIEDIAQHF,TGCGCCAGCAGCTCCGGGATAGAGGATATAGCCCAGCATTTT
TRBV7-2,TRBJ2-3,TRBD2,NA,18,CASRSPGLAGASTDTQYF,TGTGCCAGCAGGTCACCGGGACTAGCGGGGGCTAGCACAGATACGCAGTATTTT
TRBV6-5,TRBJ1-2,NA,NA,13,CASSYSEGLGYTF,TGTGCCAGCAGTTACTCGGAGGGCCTCGGCTACACCTTC
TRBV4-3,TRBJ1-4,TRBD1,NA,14,CASSQGTGGEKLFF,TGCGCCAGCAGCCAAGGTACAGGGGGTGAAAAACTGTTTTTT
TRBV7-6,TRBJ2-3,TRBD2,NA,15,CASSFGGGRTDTQYF,TGTGCCAGCAGCTTCGGGGGGGGGAGGACAGATACGCAGTATTTT
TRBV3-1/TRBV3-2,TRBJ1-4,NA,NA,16,CASSQDVVGRGEKLFF,TGTGCCAGCAGCCAAGATGTTGTGGGCCGGGGAGAAAAACTGTTTTTT
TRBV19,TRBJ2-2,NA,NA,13,CTTQEGNSGELFF,TGTACTACCCAGGAGGGGAACTCCGGGGAGCTGTTTTTT
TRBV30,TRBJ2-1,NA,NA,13,CAFSGTPPHEQFF,TGTGCCTTCTCAGGGACTCCCCCCCATGAGCAGTTCTTC